The rows below give T cell receptor beta chains drawn from one sample of a study of T cell changes during pregnancy in multiple sclerosis. The table came from immunoSEQ multiplex PCR; TCRdb's copy has only in-frame clones and leaves some out. Seen here are about 50,000 clones, around 90% observed once, and the top ten hold approximately 4.9%. Here the sequenced sample was peripheral blood, taken after pregnancy. The receptor set was obtained from a female donor in good health, enrolled as a control in a pregnancy study. CDR3s include the opening cysteine and the closing phenylalanine or tryptophan. A D gene is named only where the DNA matches it firmly. Clone size appears in some rows only: once, few, many, or a class for an expanded clone.

V	D	size	J	DNA	CDR3
TRBV11-1	TRBD1	few	TRBJ1-5	TGTGCCAGCAGCGAGGACAGGGATGGGCATCAGCCCCAGCATTTT	CASSEDRDGHQPQHF
TRBV6-1	TRBD1	NA	TRBJ2-4	TGTGCCAGCAGTGACTCCCCGGGACAGAGATTC	CASSDSPGQRF
TRBV6-4	TRBD2	NA	TRBJ2-3	TGTGCCACCTCGATTGGGAGCGGGGACACAGATACGCAGTATTTT	CATSIGSGDTDTQYF
TRBV4-2	NA	NA	TRBJ2-1	TGTGCCAGCAGCCAAGAAGCGGAGCGGCCTGAGCAGTTCTTC	CASSQEAERPEQFF
TRBV7-8	NA	NA	TRBJ2-1	TGTGCCAGCAGCTTAGGGCCAGTCTCCTACAATGAGCAGTTCTTC	CASSLGPVSYNEQFF
TRBV25-1	TRBD1	NA	TRBJ2-7	TGTGCCAGCAGTGGGGACAGGGTCGAGCAGTACTTC	CASSGDRVEQYF
TRBV19	NA	NA	TRBJ2-1	TGTGCCGCCGGGACTGGGTCATACAATGAGCAGTTCTTC	CAAGTGSYNEQFF
TRBV11-2	TRBD1	NA	TRBJ2-2	TGTGCCAGCAGCTCCGGACAGGGGGCAGGCGGGGAGCTGTTTTTT	CASSSGQGAGGELFF
TRBV2	TRBD1	NA	TRBJ2-5	TGTGCCAGCAGTTCCCAGGACAGGGCAACGGAGACCCAGTACTTC	CASSSQDRATETQYF
TRBV30	NA	NA	TRBJ1-5	TGTGCCTGGGGGAACAGGGGCAATCAGCCCCAGCATTTT	CAWGNRGNQPQHF
TRBV5-1	NA	NA	TRBJ2-2	TGCGCCAGCAGCACCCTCGGGAACACCGGGGAGCTGTTTTTT	CASSTLGNTGELFF
TRBV5-6	TRBD1	NA	TRBJ1-5	TGTGCCAGCAGCATGGGACAGGGGAGGTTTAGCAATCAGCCCCAGCATTTT	CASSMGQGRFSNQPQHF
TRBV9	NA	NA	TRBJ1-3	TGTGCCAGCAGCGAAACACCTGGAAACACCATATATTTT	CASSETPGNTIYF
TRBV7-7	NA	NA	TRBJ2-1	TGTGCCAGCAGCCCTAGTCTGCGCTACAATGAGCAGTTCTTC	CASSPSLRYNEQFF
TRBV13	TRBD2	NA	TRBJ2-1	TGTGCCAGCAGCCCCGGACTAGCGGGAGAGTACAATGAGCAGTTCTTC	CASSPGLAGEYNEQFF
TRBV4-1	TRBD2	NA	TRBJ2-1	TGCGCCAGCAGCCAAGAGGCCGGGACTAGCGGTTACAATGAGCAGTTCTTC	CASSQEAGTSGYNEQFF
TRBV15	TRBD1	NA	TRBJ1-1	TGTGCCACCAGCAGAGGAGCGACAGGGGGACCCCGGAACACTGAAGCTTTCTTT	CATSRGATGGPRNTEAFF
TRBV4-2	NA	NA	TRBJ2-3	TGTGCCAGCAGCCTATCCGGACTATCACGTAATTCGCTGACAGATACGCAGTATTTT	CASSLSGLSRNSLTDTQYF